This passage covers 22 T cell receptor beta chains from one sample sequenced in a study of T cells in Graves' hyperthyroidism and ophthalmopathy. TCR beta CDR3 regions were amplified from RNA transcripts. The HTBI primer set served for first-round RT-PCR of the TCR CDR3. TCRdb recomputed calls from the multiplex PCR reads with MiXCR, one row per CDR3 protein. This table has 490,000 or so distinct CDR3 sequences, about 16% appearing once. Sequencing was performed on blood. These receptors all stem from a woman in her twenties or thirties with Graves' ophthalmopathy.

The chain uses TRBV27 and TRBJ2-7; D unclear. V lost 6 bases, J lost 5 bases, and 14 bases lay in between. This CDR3 has 13 residues. Per the germline V gene, CDR1 is MNHEY and CDR2 is SMNVEV (reference sequence). For the CDR3, the DNA is TGTGCCAGCAGCCCCCGTAGAAAGGACGAGCAGTACTTC. It encodes CASSPRRKDEQYF.

This clonotype occurred a few times. This CDR3 is CASSLDRVYEQYF. The CDR3 DNA is TGCGCCAGCAGCTTGGACAGGGTCTACGAGCAGTACTTC. The chain links TRBV5-1 to TRBJ2-7; tentative D call: TRBD1 (6 bases). Per germline, CDR1 SGHRS and CDR2 YFSETQ. The CDR3 has 13 amino acids. Trimming took off 0 bases at V and 3 bases at J, with 7 bases between the two ends.

This chain joins TRBV6-1 and TRBJ2-2; D possibly corresponds to TRBD1 (5 bases). Germline CDR1 MNHNS, CDR2 SASEGT. CDR3 length: 15 residues. Deletions cut 1 base from V and 0 bases from J, with 6 bases between. The CDR3 coding sequence is TGTGCCAGCAGTGAAGGGGGCGCGAACACCGGGGAGCTGTTTTTT. Translated: CASSEGGANTGELFF.

In its sample, this clonotype was seen many times. V usage is TRBV12-3 or TRBV12-4 and J usage is TRBJ2-1; 7 positions agree with TRBD1. Germline trimming cut 6 bases from V and 6 bases from J; bases unmatched to any gene: 8. The CDR3 is 14 residues long. The CDR3 protein is CASRDRQGFNEQFF. CDR3 DNA: TGTGCCAGCAGGGATCGACAGGGATTCAATGAGCAGTTCTTC.

This clonotype was recorded at least ten times. This chain links TRBV12-3 or TRBV12-4 with TRBJ1-5; no firm D call. This CDR3 comprises 16 residues. Trimming pared 3 bases from V and 2 bases from J, leaving 14 bases between. The CDR3, as DNA: TGTGCCAGCAGTTTTCATTCCCTTTTCGGCAATCAGCCCCAGCATTTT. Translated, it gives CASSFHSLFGNQPQHF.

This clonotype was seen a few times. V usage is TRBV12-3 or TRBV12-4 and J usage is TRBJ2-7; D remains ambiguous. Trimming removed 1 base at V and 4 bases at J, with 11 bases between. The CDR3 length is 14 residues. CDR3 residues: CASSLERFFYEQYF. The CDR3 DNA reads TGTGCCAGCAGTTTAGAAAGGTTCTTTTACGAGCAGTACTTC.

The chain carries TRBV20-1 and TRBJ2-1, with TRBD2 matching over 13 bases. Germline V gene data show CDR1 as DFQATT and CDR2 as SNEGSKA (reference sequence). The J segment lost 6 bases and the V segment lost 0 bases, leaving 2 bases of the junction unmatched. The CDR3 is made up of 15 amino acids. For the CDR3, the DNA is TGCAGTGCTAGAGATAGGACTAGCGGGAGCAATGAGCAGTTCTTC. Amino acid sequence: CSARDRTSGSNEQFF.

This clonotype came up many times. The chain couples TRBV5-1 to TRBJ2-7; TRBD2 aligns across 9 bases. Germline V lookup: CDR1 SGHRS, CDR2 YFSETQ. CDR3 length: 15 amino acids. The V segment lost 9 bases and the J segment 0 bases; nucleotides outside the gene matches: 10. The CDR3 sequence is CATRESSGTSYEQYF. In nucleotides, the CDR3 is TGCGCCACAAGGGAGTCTAGCGGGACCTCCTACGAGCAGTACTTC. Using reference TRBV5-1 and TRBJ2-7 for the parts outside the CDR3, the full variable domain is KAGVTQTPRYLIKTRGQQVTLSCSPISGHRSVSWYQQTPGQGLQFLFEYFSETQRNKGNFPGRFSGRQFSNSRSEMNVSTLELGDSALYLCATRESSGTSYEQYFGPGTRLTVT.

The CDR3 sequence: CASSAIDGPNYGYTF. Written as DNA, the CDR3 is TGTGCCAGCAGCGCGATCGACGGCCCTAACTATGGCTACACCTTC. The V call is TRBV9, the J call TRBJ1-2; D gene ambiguous. This CDR3 is 15 amino acids long. V dropped 3 bases and J dropped 0 bases, with 12 bases sitting between them. Germline assignment: CDR1 SGDLS and CDR2 YYNGEE.

In its sample, this clonotype was seen many times. The chain links TRBV24-1 to TRBJ2-5; no definite D call. The CDR3 contains 15 residues. CDR1 is KGHDR and CDR2 is SFDVKD in the germline V gene. The germline V and J ends were trimmed by 5 bases and 5 bases, with 17 bases remaining between them. The CDR3 coding sequence is TGTGCCACCAGTGCCCCTCGCCCTGCGGTCGAGACCCAGTACTTC. It translates to CATSAPRPAVETQYF.

This clonotype was seen more than once but under ten times. V gene TRBV12-3 or TRBV12-4 combines with J gene TRBJ2-1; no definite D call. Trimming took off 5 bases at V and 8 bases at J, with 7 bases between the two ends. The CDR3 covers 11 residues. CDR3 nucleotide sequence: TGTGCCAGCAGTAGAGTTGATGAGCAGTTCTTC. Amino acid sequence: CASSRVDEQFF.

At least ten counts were recorded for this clonotype. J is TRBJ2-1 and V is TRBV12-3 or TRBV12-4; 7 bases agree with TRBD2. This CDR3 has 15 residues. The junction had 14 bases not matched to a gene; V was cut back by 6 bases and J by 9 bases. CDR3 in amino acids: CASSPSRREIPEQFF. The CDR3 DNA reads TGTGCCAGCAGCCCCTCGCGGCGGGAGATACCTGAGCAGTTCTTC.

In this sample, this clonotype turned up many times. J is TRBJ2-7 and V is TRBV28, with D possibly being TRBD1 (6 bases). The CDR3 has 14 amino acids. Germline V CDR1 and CDR2: MDHEN, SYDVKM. Trimming removed 7 bases at V and 2 bases at J, with 15 bases between. This chain's CDR3 is CASNSQGFTYEQYF. In DNA, the CDR3 is TGTGCCAGCAACTCACAGGGATTTACCTACGAGCAGTACTTC.

This clonotype appeared a few times. This rearrangement joins TRBV9 to TRBJ2-1; D unclear. Trimming stripped 4 bases from V and 7 bases from J, with 18 bases between. The germline V gene encodes CDR1 SGDLS and CDR2 YYNGEE. The CDR3 has 15 residues. The CDR3 reads CASSSRVGIFNEQFF. CDR3 nucleotide sequence: TGTGCCAGCAGCTCCAGAGTGGGAATCTTTAATGAGCAGTTCTTC.

This clonotype turned up a few times. This chain joins TRBV4-3 and TRBJ1-2, with D possibly TRBD1 on 5 matching bases. The CDR3 loop spans 15 amino acids. Germline values: CDR1 LGHNA, CDR2 YSLEER. Trimming stripped 0 bases from V and 3 bases from J, with 11 bases between. In DNA, the CDR3 is TGCGCCAGCAGCCAAGATGGGACCGAGTACTATGGCTACACCTTC. Protein product: CASSQDGTEYYGYTF.

Many counts were recorded for this clonotype. The chain carries TRBV2 and TRBJ2-7; no reliable D call. Germline V gives CDR1 SNHLY, CDR2 FYNNEI. The CDR3 runs to 13 residues. With 1 base removed from V and 9 bases from J, the gap between germline ends came to 13 bases. CDR3 in amino acids: CASSEVAGFGQYF. The CDR3 coding sequence is TGTGCCAGCAGTGAAGTGGCCGGGTTCGGGCAGTACTTC.

This clonotype was detected only once. CDR3 DNA: TGTGCCAGCACCTCGGCTGTACAGGAGCAGTTCTTC. Translating gives CASTSAVQEQFF. V usage is TRBV6-2 or TRBV6-3 and J usage is TRBJ2-1, with unresolved D. Germline CDR1 and CDR2: MNHEY and SVGEGT. V was cut by 7 bases and J by 10 bases, with 14 bases left in between. The CDR3 has 12 amino acids.

The V and J genes are TRBV9 and TRBJ1-6; no firm D call. Germline CDR1 SGDLS, CDR2 YYNGEE. This CDR3 is 15 amino acids long. V gave up 1 base and J gave up 7 bases, with 12 bases separating them. The CDR3 loop reads CASSVSGHQNSPLHF. For the CDR3, the DNA is TGTGCCAGCAGCGTAAGTGGGCACCAAAATTCACCCCTCCACTTT.

Many counts were recorded for this clonotype. This rearrangement joins TRBV27 to TRBJ1-2; no reliable D call. There are 18 residues in the CDR3. The germline V gene has CDR1 MNHEY and CDR2 SMNVEV (reference sequence). The V and J ends lost 1 base and 0 bases respectively, with 18 bases between them. This CDR3 reads CASSLYPPRVTTNYGYTF. In DNA form, the CDR3 reads TGTGCCAGCAGTTTATACCCTCCCCGGGTAACAACTAACTATGGCTACACCTTC.

This clonotype was seen a few times. This chain joins TRBV29-1 and TRBJ2-1, with TRBD1 matching over 7 bases. J gave up 10 bases and V 4 bases, and 7 bases lay outside the gene matches. The CDR3 length is 12 residues. CDR1 and CDR2 (germline): SQVTM, ANQGSEA. The CDR3 is CSVVRGQTEQFF. CDR3 DNA: TGCAGCGTTGTTAGGGGACAGACGGAGCAGTTCTTC.

This clonotype was picked up a small number of times. The V and J genes are TRBV4-3 and TRBJ2-1; 12 positions match TRBD2. V shed 1 base, J shed 6 bases, and the junction held 7 bases outside the gene matches. CDR3 length: 17 amino acids. Looked up from germline, CDR1 is LGHNA and CDR2 is YSLEER. The chain's CDR3 is CASSQVRLAGEANEQFF. For the CDR3, the DNA is TGCGCCAGCAGCCAAGTAAGACTAGCGGGAGAAGCCAATGAGCAGTTCTTC.

This clonotype came up a few times. A read error may explain this, as a much larger clone is one base away. The chain couples TRBV28 to TRBJ1-5; D gene unclear. Germline V gene lookup returns CDR1 MDHEN and CDR2 SYDVKM. The CDR3 loop spans 12 amino acids. V shed 6 bases and J shed 1 base, with 4 bases lying between them. DNA for the CDR3: TGTGCCAGCAGGATAAGCAATCAGCCCCAGCATTTT. Protein sequence: CASRISNQPQHF.